This TCR beta chain was sequenced for a study of blood T cell repertoires in COVID-19 (dated by TCRdb to about 2020). Background on the whole study: The collaborator samples originated in the United States, Italy and Spain and spanned the acute and convalescent phases of COVID-19. Where HLA class I and class II types were available, the types were taken from metadata supplied by the sample provider, not from assay-based typing. The dataset comprised deeply sampled blood TCRbeta repertoires from subjects exposed to, actively infected with, or recovered from COVID-19. The repertoires were released in a freely available public database intended as a resource for research on the immune response to SARS-CoV-2. Nearly every sample came with metadata listing a de-identified subject ID, COVID-19 status, age in years and sex. The samples were drawn from the first 160 participants of the ongoing ImmuneRACE study and from 950 to 1,500 subjects provided by 6 global collaborators. The material from the prospective study consisted of cDNA or gDNA derived from T cells, B-cell-depleted T cells, or PBMCs.

Worth noting for this clone: The antigen it binds to is not known. Base qualities are not recorded, but no much larger clone differs from it by a single base.

The study at large found these results: How much clinical and demographic metadata was included differed by source and by participant, and the metadata was provided uncurated.

In Seattle, one collaborating source enrolled patients while the infection was active and tracked those patients longitudinally over the course of disease. Collaborating institutions collected whole blood in K2EDTA tubes following their own protocols. For TCRbeta analysis, collaborator samples were shipped as frozen whole blood, as isolated PBMCs, or as DNA extracted from either sample type. TCRbeta CDR3 regions were amplified from genomic DNA by means of the immunoSEQ Assay, a bias-controlled multiplex PCR. In the authors' own workflow: The number of nucleated cells in each sample was estimated by amplification of reference gene primers within the assay. To quantify the absolute abundance of each unique TCRbeta CDR3 rearrangement, sequence reads were collapsed and filtered. For each sample, productive Simpson clonality was calculated by taking the square root of Simpson's diversity index across productive rearrangements. TCRdb retrieved this table from immuneACCESS and kept in-frame rearrangements only. Not all clones are present; in checked studies, unresolved V genes account for under half, and no reason is known for the remainder. V and J calls and clone size come straight from that table; D and trimming were deduced from the DNA. The sample table contains 300,000 to 400,000 clones; only one count was recorded for around 88% of them. The top ten clonotypes cover 1.5% to 2% of the sample.

The germline V gene (reference sequence) provides CDR1 SEHNR and CDR2 FQNEAQ. The CDR3 spans 14 residues, from the cysteine through the phenylalanine. Only the CDR3 portion is preserved as DNA: 42 bases, with reading frame beginning at the first base. After removal of 5 bases from V and 6 bases from J, the junction retains 8 bases not matched to a gene. The sample comprised peripheral blood. This clonotype originated in a woman aged 25 to 39 with COVID-19, enrolled during active disease. The sequence joins TRBV7-9 to TRBJ2-3, with TRBD2 identical over 7 junction bases. The nucleotide sequence is given as TGTGCCAGCAGCCGTACAGCGGGGATCGATACGCAGTATTTT. Its product reads: CASSRTAGIDTQYF.